The 26 T cell receptor beta chains presented below share a single source sample, sequenced in a study of cytomegalovirus exposure and HLA in healthy donors. Use of 60 Vbeta and 13 Jbeta primers characterized the PCR. Measured with immunoSEQ multiplex PCR; TCRdb has only the in-frame clones, and not every one. This table lists 40,000 to 55,000 clones. The source material was PBMCs. The receptor source for this set is a male donor in good health and CMV-seropositive.

The genes are TRBV7-2 and TRBJ1-4, with D tentatively TRBD1 (6 bases). Germline loops: CDR1 SGHTA, CDR2 FQGNSA. The length of the CDR3 is 15 residues. Trimming shortened V by 1 base and J by 7 bases, and 13 bases separated the two germline ends. The CDR3 loop reads CASSLVQGLGEKLFF. As DNA, the CDR3 is TGTGCCAGCAGCTTAGTTCAGGGGCTAGGTGAAAAACTGTTTTTT.

The rearrangement joins TRBV28 to TRBJ2-3; a weak D match, TRBD1 (6 bases). Germline CDR1 and CDR2: MDHEN and SYDVKM. Trimming took 5 bases from V and 3 from J, leaving 18 bases between them. CDR3 size: 16 residues. CDR3 DNA: TGTGCCAGCAGTCCCCCAGGGGACGTTGTTACAGATACGCAGTATTTT. Protein: CASSPPGDVVTDTQYF. The full variable domain, completed using reference TRBV28 and TRBJ2-3, is DVKVTQSSRYLVKRTGEKVFLECVQDMDHENMFWYRQDPGLGLRLIYFSYDVKMKEKGDIPEGYSVSREKKERFSLILESASTNQTSMYLCASSPPGDVVTDTQYFGPGTRLTVL.

V and J are TRBV4-3 and TRBJ2-3, with 10 bases aligning to TRBD2. Per the germline V gene, CDR1 is LGHNA and CDR2 is YSLEER. V gave up 2 bases and J gave up 2 bases; unmatched junction bases: 7. The CDR3 totals 17 residues. The CDR3 DNA reads TGCGCCAGCAGCCAACCTACTAGCGGGGACTTCACAGATACGCAGTATTTT. Translation: CASSQPTSGDFTDTQYF.

The J gene is TRBJ1-3, the V gene TRBV4-3, with no clear D. Trimming left V 2 bases short and J 2 bases short, with 7 bases between. The CDR3 runs to 14 residues. Germline assignment: CDR1 LGHNA and CDR2 YSLEER. As DNA, the CDR3 is TGCGCCAGCAGCCAACCTGAGGCTGGAAACACCATATATTTT. Translated, it gives CASSQPEAGNTIYF.

This rearrangement joins TRBV4-2 to TRBJ1-4; D ambiguous. The germline V gene has CDR1 LGHNA and CDR2 YNFKEQ. The length of the CDR3 is 17 residues. The V end lost 2 bases, the J end lost 6 bases, and 19 bases lay between the germline ends. CDR3 coding DNA: TGTGCCAGCAGCCAAACTCCCCTAATCGAGGGTTATGAAAAACTGTTTTTT. Residues: CASSQTPLIEGYEKLFF.

The CDR3 is CASSGAPRETQYF. Written as DNA, the CDR3 is TGTGCCAGCAGCGGAGCCCCCCGAGAGACCCAGTACTTC. V is TRBV9 and J is TRBJ2-5, with unresolved D. V was shortened by 3 bases and J by 4 bases, with 10 bases between the two germline ends. Looked up from germline, CDR1 is SGDLS and CDR2 is YYNGEE. The CDR3 covers 13 residues.

The chain employs TRBV7-9 and TRBJ1-1; D is possibly TRBD1 (5 bases). V was trimmed by 8 bases and J by 0 bases, leaving 13 bases between them. This CDR3 spans 14 amino acids. Germline V lookup: CDR1 SEHNR, CDR2 FQNEAQ (reference sequence). For the CDR3, the DNA is TGTGCCAGCCTTCGGGAGGGGCTGAACACTGAAGCTTTCTTT. Translating it yields CASLREGLNTEAFF.

The chain combines TRBV7-9 with TRBJ1-1, with no clear D. Germline assignment: CDR1 SEHNR and CDR2 FQNEAQ (reference sequence). V lost 5 bases and J lost 0, with 13 bases in between. CDR3 length equals 15 residues. CDR3 sequence: CASSPKLEMNTEAFF. The DNA of the CDR3 is TGTGCCAGCAGCCCCAAACTTGAAATGAACACTGAAGCTTTCTTT.

The chain carries TRBV30 and TRBJ1-1, with 10 bases that match TRBD1. Germline CDR1 and CDR2: GTSNPN and SVGIG (reference sequence). J lost 5 bases, V lost 2 bases, and 11 bases had no gene match. The CDR3 is 16 residues long. The CDR3 reads CAWSYNPGQGTTEAFF. The CDR3 bases are TGTGCCTGGAGTTATAATCCGGGACAGGGGACAACTGAAGCTTTCTTT. The full variable domain, completed using reference TRBV30 and TRBJ1-1, is SQTIHQWPATLVQPVGSPLSLECTVEGTSNPNLYWYRQAAGRGLQLLFYSVGIGQISSEVPQNLSASRPQDRQFILSSKKLLLSDSGFYLCAWSYNPGQGTTEAFFGQGTRLTVV.

The chain is built from TRBV5-4 and TRBJ2-3, with 9 positions matching TRBD2. The germline V gene encodes CDR1 SGHNT and CDR2 YYREEE (reference sequence). CDR3 size: 15 residues. Trimming removed 4 bases from V and 6 bases from J; junction bases left unmatched: 9. This CDR3 reads CASSRVAGGEDTQYF. The CDR3 DNA follows: TGTGCCAGCAGCCGGGTGGCGGGGGGGGAGGATACGCAGTATTTT.

The chain employs TRBV4-1 and TRBJ2-7; TRBD1 matches at 8 bases. This CDR3 spans 15 amino acids. The V and J ends lost 1 base and 8 bases, in that order; junction bases with no gene match: 10. CDR1 and CDR2 (germline): MGHRA, YSYEKL. The CDR3 loop is CASSQVTDRARKQYF. The CDR3 DNA sequence: TGCGCCAGCAGCCAAGTTACGGACAGGGCGCGGAAGCAGTACTTC.

V and J are TRBV27 and TRBJ1-1; 9 bases are shared with TRBD1. This CDR3 contains 13 residues. Germline V CDR1 and CDR2: MNHEY, SMNVEV (reference sequence). The J segment lost 10 bases and the V segment lost 7 bases, leaving 10 bases of the junction unmatched. As DNA, the CDR3 is TGTGCCAGCACTATTACAACAGGGGGCAGAGCTTTCTTT. This translates into CASTITTGGRAFF.

The chain has TRBV27 and TRBJ1-2; 12 bases line up with TRBD1. CDR1 is MNHEY, CDR2 SMNVEV, per germline (reference sequence). The CDR3 totals 17 residues. V was clipped by 5 bases and J by 4 bases; unmatched bases: 11. The CDR3 sequence: CASSAGTGGAYLYGYTF. The DNA of the CDR3 is TGTGCCAGCAGTGCCGGGACAGGGGGCGCATACCTCTATGGCTACACCTTC.

The V and J genes are TRBV30 and TRBJ2-2; D might be TRBD1 (7 bases). Trimming shortened V by 0 bases and J by 3 bases, and 20 bases separated the two germline ends. Looked up from germline, CDR1 is GTSNPN and CDR2 is SVGIG (reference sequence). CDR3 size: 18 residues. CDR3 in amino acids: CAWSVLGRGDPYTGELFF. CDR3 nucleotide sequence: TGTGCCTGGAGTGTACTGGGCAGGGGGGATCCCTACACCGGGGAGCTGTTTTTT.

The chain recombines TRBV6-6 with TRBJ1-5, with 7 bases fitting TRBD1. V gave up 7 bases and J gave up 0 bases; unmatched junction bases: 0. The CDR3 has 13 amino acids. The V gene's germline CDR1 is MNHNY and CDR2 SVGAGI (reference sequence). DNA of the CDR3: TGTGCCAGCACAGGGGGTAGCAATCAGCCCCAGCATTTT. It translates to CASTGGSNQPQHF.

The chain has TRBV9 and TRBJ1-4, with D possibly being TRBD1 (5 bases). Trimming cost V 4 bases and J 3 bases, with 10 bases left between them. The CDR3 is 14 amino acids. The germline V gene encodes CDR1 SGDLS and CDR2 YYNGEE. The chain's CDR3 is CASSLGGANEKLFF. The CDR3 DNA reads as TGTGCCAGCAGCCTCGGAGGGGCTAATGAAAAACTGTTTTTT.

The chain uses TRBV2 and TRBJ2-1; 7 bases are shared with TRBD1. This CDR3 has 14 amino acids. CDR1 is SNHLY and CDR2 is FYNNEI in the germline V gene. J was trimmed by 2 bases and V by 11 bases; bases with no gene match: 9. The CDR3 sequence: CAFKGQGAYNEQFF. As DNA, the CDR3 is TGTGCCTTTAAAGGGCAGGGGGCCTACAATGAGCAGTTCTTC.

The rearrangement links TRBV10-3 to TRBJ2-7; D is possibly TRBD1 (6 bases). Germline V gene lookup returns CDR1 ENHRY and CDR2 SYGVKD. Deletions cut 6 bases from V and 4 bases from J, with 10 bases between. The CDR3 covers 12 residues. CDR3 coding DNA: TGTGCCATCAGCAAACAGGGTTACGAGCAGTACTTC. It specifies CAISKQGYEQYF.

The chain joins TRBV7-9 to TRBJ2-7; the match to TRBD1 covers 12 bases. V dropped 3 bases and J dropped 0; count of bases not matched to a gene: 3. The CDR3 is made up of 16 amino acids. Germline V gene data show CDR1 as SEHNR and CDR2 as FQNEAQ (reference sequence). CDR3 nucleotide sequence: TGTGCCAGCAGCTTCTCGGGACAGGGGGCCTCCTACGAGCAGTACTTC. Its protein product is CASSFSGQGASYEQYF.

The gene calls are TRBV19 and TRBJ1-2; 10 bases map to TRBD1. V trimming: 5 bases; J trimming: 4 bases; junction bases outside the gene matches: 4. The CDR3 loop spans 14 amino acids. Germline V gives CDR1 LNHDA, CDR2 SQIVND (reference sequence). CDR3 amino acids: CASSPGQGIYGYTF. For the CDR3, the DNA is TGTGCCAGTAGTCCGGGACAGGGGATCTATGGCTACACCTTC.

The V and J genes are TRBV12-5 and TRBJ1-4; unclear D gene. Germline CDR1 LGHNT, CDR2 FRNRAP. CDR3 length: 14 residues. V was shortened by 7 bases and J by 5 bases, with 14 bases between the two germline ends. Here the CDR3 reads CASAPERRNEKLFF. Here the CDR3 DNA reads TGTGCTAGTGCACCGGAACGGAGGAATGAAAAACTGTTTTTT. Combining the CDR3 with reference TRBV12-5 and TRBJ1-4 gives the whole variable domain DARVTQTPRHKVTEMGQEVTMRCQPILGHNTVFWYRQTMMQGLELLAYFRNRAPLDDSGMPKDRFSAEMPDATLATLKIQPSEPRDSAVYFCASAPERRNEKLFFGSGTQLSVL.

The rearrangement joins TRBV5-4 to TRBJ2-7, with D possibly being TRBD2 (7 bases). V was shortened by 2 bases and J by 2 bases, with 11 bases between the two germline ends. The germline V gene has CDR1 SGHNT and CDR2 YYREEE (reference sequence). The CDR3 is 14 amino acids. CDR3 amino acids: CASSFNGGPYEQYF. CDR3 DNA sequence: TGTGCCAGCAGCTTTAACGGGGGGCCCTACGAGCAGTACTTC.

The gene calls are TRBV11-2 and TRBJ1-1; a possible D gene is TRBD1 (6 bases). Trimming removed 1 base at V and 1 base at J, with 10 bases between. The germline gives CDR1 SGHAT, CDR2 FQNNGV. The CDR3 covers 15 residues. CDR3 in DNA: TGTGCCAGCAGCTTAGGGGACATAAGGAACACTGAAGCTTTCTTT. Translating it yields CASSLGDIRNTEAFF.

V usage is TRBV7-9 and J usage is TRBJ2-6; D might be TRBD1 (6 bases). The length of the CDR3 is 19 residues. Trimming shortened V by 0 bases and J by 0 bases, and 15 bases separated the two germline ends. Per germline, CDR1 SEHNR and CDR2 FQNEAQ (reference sequence). CDR3 region: CASSLAPGAVPSGANVLTF. The CDR3 region has the DNA TGTGCCAGCAGCTTAGCCCCAGGGGCCGTACCCTCTGGGGCCAACGTCCTGACTTTC.

Remarks on this clone: This sample includes further DNA sequences coding for the same CDR3. The rearrangement uses TRBV9 and TRBJ2-5; a weak D match, TRBD2 (6 bases). The CDR3 has 14 residues. The germline V gene encodes CDR1 SGDLS and CDR2 YYNGEE. Trimming cost V 1 base and J 2 bases, with 9 bases left between them. The CDR3 coding sequence is TGTGCCAGCAGCGTATACGGGGGACAAGAGACCCAGTACTTC. This codes for CASSVYGGQETQYF.

The chain combines TRBV11-2 with TRBJ2-7, with D possibly being TRBD1 (6 bases). The V gene lost 6 bases and the J gene lost 0 bases, with 15 bases spanning the gap. The CDR3 is 15 residues long. Germline CDR1 reads SGHAT; CDR2 reads FQNNGV. The CDR3 DNA reads TGTGCCAGCAGTTCTACAGGGCAAGGCTCCTACGAGCAGTACTTC. Its protein product is CASSSTGQGSYEQYF. Combining the CDR3 with reference TRBV11-2 and TRBJ2-7 gives the whole variable domain EAGVAQSPRYKIIEKRQSVAFWCNPISGHATLYWYQQILGQGPKLLIQFQNNGVVDDSQLPKDRFSAERLKGVDSTLKIQPAKLEDSAVYLCASSSTGQGSYEQYFGPGTRLTVT.